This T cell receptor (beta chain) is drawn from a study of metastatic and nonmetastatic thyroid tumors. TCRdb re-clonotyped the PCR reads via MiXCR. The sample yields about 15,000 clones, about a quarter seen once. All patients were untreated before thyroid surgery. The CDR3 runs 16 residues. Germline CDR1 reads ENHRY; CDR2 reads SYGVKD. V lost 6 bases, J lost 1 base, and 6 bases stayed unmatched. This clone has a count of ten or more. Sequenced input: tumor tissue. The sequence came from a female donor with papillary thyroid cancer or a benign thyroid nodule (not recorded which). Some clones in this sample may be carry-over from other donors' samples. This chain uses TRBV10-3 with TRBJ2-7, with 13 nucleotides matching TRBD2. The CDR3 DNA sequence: TGTGCCATCAGCGCCCCGGGACTAGCGGGATCCTACGAGCAGTACTTC. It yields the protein CAISAPGLAGSYEQYF.